Each of the 18 T cell receptor beta chains below was sequenced from the same sample in a study of cytomegalovirus exposure and HLA in healthy donors. The PCR used 60 Vbeta and 13 Jbeta primers. This table comes from immunoSEQ multiplex PCR, and its TCRdb copy is limited to in-frame clones, with some not included. Here the sample table reports some 150,000 clones. Sequencing was done on a sample of PBMCs. The receptors shown here come from a woman aged 18-30 years in good health and CMV-seropositive.

Here the CDR3 reads CSAYPPSDTEAFF. CDR3 sequence (DNA): TGCAGCGCCTACCCCCCATCCGACACTGAAGCTTTCTTT. The chain joins TRBV29-1 to TRBJ1-1; D is uncertain. The CDR3 has 13 amino acids. Germline-derived CDR1 and CDR2 are SQVTM and ANQGSEA. Trimming took off 7 bases at V and 3 bases at J, with 15 bases between the two ends.

The rearrangement uses TRBV5-4 and TRBJ2-3; D is possibly TRBD2 (6 bases). The CDR3 extends over 17 amino acids. V shed 5 bases and J shed 1 base, with 20 bases lying between them. Germline loops: CDR1 SGHNT, CDR2 YYREEE (reference sequence). In DNA form, the CDR3 reads TGTGCCAGCAGTTCTGGGGGGTACGGGGTAGGCACAGATACGCAGTATTTT. It translates to CASSSGGYGVGTDTQYF.

The chain employs TRBV4-1 and TRBJ2-3, with 9 positions matching TRBD1. Per the germline V gene, CDR1 is MGHRA and CDR2 is YSYEKL. The CDR3 covers 18 residues. The ends lost 1 base at V and 1 base at J; junction bases unmatched: 9. The CDR3 sequence: CASSQGRMGQGGTDTQYF. In DNA form, the CDR3 reads TGCGCCAGCAGCCAAGGAAGGATGGGACAGGGCGGCACAGATACGCAGTATTTT.

This sequence joins TRBV7-8 and TRBJ2-3; TRBD2 matches at 10 bases. The germline V gene has CDR1 SGHVS and CDR2 FQNEAQ. The CDR3 has 18 amino acids. J was trimmed by 6 bases and V by 5 bases; bases with no gene match: 17. In DNA, the CDR3 is TGTGCCAGCAGCCACGGTAGAGGAAGCGGGAGGGGGGGCGATACGCAGTATTTT. It codes for CASSHGRGSGRGGDTQYF.

The chain links TRBV7-3 to TRBJ2-1; D ambiguous. This CDR3 has 13 amino acids. With 3 bases removed from V and 4 bases from J, the gap between germline ends came to 7 bases. The germline V gene has CDR1 SGHTA and CDR2 FQGTGA. The CDR3 DNA follows: TGTGCCAGCAGCTTTCAGGTTTACAATGAGCAGTTCTTC. Amino acids: CASSFQVYNEQFF. Full variable domain (outside the CDR3, taken from reference TRBV7-3 and TRBJ2-1): GAGVSQTPSNKVTEKGKYVELRCDPISGHTALYWYRQSLGQGPEFLIYFQGTGAADDSGLPNDRFFAVRPEGSVSTLKIQRTERGDSAVYLCASSFQVYNEQFFGPGTRLTVL.

The rearrangement uses TRBV27 and TRBJ2-7; D perhaps matches TRBD1 (6 bases). This CDR3 is built from 15 residues. The germline V gene has CDR1 MNHEY and CDR2 SMNVEV (reference sequence). Trimming took 3 bases from V and 0 from J, leaving 12 bases between them. The CDR3 sequence is CASSLSRGYSYEQYF. Written as DNA, the CDR3 is TGTGCCAGCAGTTTGAGCAGGGGATACTCCTACGAGCAGTACTTC.

This chain joins TRBV4-3 and TRBJ1-1; possibly TRBD1 for D (5 bases). The V end lost 1 base, the J end lost 3 bases, and 12 bases lay between the germline ends. The CDR3 spans 15 residues. Germline CDR1 LGHNA, CDR2 YSLEER. CDR3: CASSQGAGQDTEAFF. The CDR3 DNA follows: TGCGCCAGCAGCCAAGGGGCGGGGCAGGACACTGAAGCTTTCTTT.

The CDR3 DNA sequence: TGCGCCAGCAAGACAGGGCGACGCACAGATACGCAGTATTTT. Its protein is CASKTGRRTDTQYF. This rearrangement joins TRBV5-1 to TRBJ2-3; TRBD1 matches at 7 bases. V lost 6 bases, J lost 1 base, and 5 bases stayed unmatched. The CDR3 has 14 amino acids. CDR1 is SGHRS, CDR2 YFSETQ, per germline.

This chain uses TRBV18 with TRBJ2-1; D perhaps matches TRBD2 (5 bases). Trimming cost V 6 bases and J 9 bases, with 18 bases left between them. The CDR3 sequence is 14 residues long. CDR1 and CDR2 (germline): KGHSH, LQKENI. CDR3 nucleotide sequence: TGTGCCAGCTCCGGGGATACTAGGATAGGTGAGCAGTTCTTC. Residues: CASSGDTRIGEQFF.

The rearrangement joins TRBV6-6 to TRBJ1-3; 7 positions match TRBD1. V dropped 0 bases and J dropped 2; count of bases not matched to a gene: 1. CDR1 is MNHNY, CDR2 SVGAGI, per germline (reference sequence). CDR3 length: 15 amino acids. Here the CDR3 reads CASSYSTGTGNTIYF. The CDR3 DNA follows: TGTGCCAGCAGTTACTCGACAGGGACTGGAAACACCATATATTTT.

The V gene is TRBV6-1, the J gene TRBJ2-7; 7 bases match TRBD1. J lost 3 bases, V lost 1 base, and 6 bases had no gene match. The germline V gene has CDR1 MNHNS and CDR2 SASEGT. This CDR3 is 15 amino acids long. CDR3 sequence reads: CASSEGGTEYYEQYF. The CDR3 DNA is TGTGCCAGCAGTGAAGGAGGGACAGAATACTACGAGCAGTACTTC.

The V gene is TRBV18, the J gene TRBJ2-5, with 7 bases fitting TRBD1. The J call may be in error: the DNA end matches TRBJ2-7 better. This CDR3 is 15 amino acids long. Germline V gene lookup returns CDR1 KGHSH and CDR2 LQKENI. The CDR3 here is CASSPTEGGTYEQYF. CDR3 DNA sequence: TGTGCCAGCTCACCAACCGAAGGGGGCACCTACGAGCAGTACTTC.

The chain combines TRBV7-9 with TRBJ2-6; D uncertain. The V end lost 5 bases, the J end lost 0 bases, and 11 bases lay between the germline ends. The CDR3 loop spans 16 amino acids. Germline-derived CDR1 and CDR2 are SEHNR and FQNEAQ (reference sequence). The CDR3 region has the DNA TGTGCCAGCAGCCTCAGTCCCAGCTCTGGGGCCAACGTCCTGACTTTC. Its translation is CASSLSPSSGANVLTF.

V and J are TRBV5-1 and TRBJ2-5, with D maybe TRBD2 (5 bases). Trimming took off 5 bases at V and 5 bases at J, with 22 bases between the two ends. The length of the CDR3 is 16 residues. Germline V gene lookup returns CDR1 SGHRS and CDR2 YFSETQ. The CDR3 spells CASSSELGRSGETQYF. The CDR3 DNA sequence: TGCGCCAGCAGTTCAGAACTCGGACGCTCGGGGGAGACCCAGTACTTC.

The CDR3 sequence: CASAHLTGNHLVSGELFF. The CDR3, as DNA: TGTGCTAGTGCCCACTTGACCGGGAACCACTTAGTATCCGGGGAGCTGTTTTTT. V and J are TRBV12-5 and TRBJ2-2; D is perhaps TRBD2 (5 bases). The CDR3 consists of 18 residues. CDR1 is LGHNT and CDR2 is FRNRAP in the germline V gene. Between the trimmed V and J ends, which lost 7 bases and 6 bases, there was a span of 27 bases. Full variable domain (missing parts from reference TRBV12-5 and TRBJ2-2): DARVTQTPRHKVTEMGQEVTMRCQPILGHNTVFWYRQTMMQGLELLAYFRNRAPLDDSGMPKDRFSAEMPDATLATLKIQPSEPRDSAVYFCASAHLTGNHLVSGELFFGEGSRLTVL.

The chain has TRBV4-3 and TRBJ1-6; D is unresolved. CDR3 length: 17 amino acids. V was clipped by 0 bases and J by 0 bases, with 9 bases between them. Per the germline V gene, CDR1 is LGHNA and CDR2 is YSLEER. The CDR3 DNA reads as TGCGCCAGCAGCCAAGATGTGGCCCTCTCCTATAATTCACCCCTCCACTTT. Translating it yields CASSQDVALSYNSPLHF.

CDR3 protein: CASSPGQWTEKTQYF. In DNA, the CDR3 is TGTGCCAGCTCACCAGGGCAGTGGACAGAAAAGACCCAGTACTTC. The genes are TRBV18 and TRBJ2-5; perhaps TRBD1 as D (6 bases). The CDR3 length is 15 residues. With 2 bases removed from V and 6 bases from J, the gap between germline ends came to 16 bases. Germline values: CDR1 KGHSH, CDR2 LQKENI. The full variable domain, in which reference TRBV18 and TRBJ2-5 provide the parts outside the CDR3, is NAGVMQNPRHLVRRRGQEARLRCSPMKGHSHVYWYRQLPEEGLKFMVYLQKENIIDESGMPKERFSAEFPKEGPSILRIQQVVRGDSAAYFCASSPGQWTEKTQYFGPGTRLLVL.

The genes are TRBV6-5 and TRBJ2-1, with 7 positions matching TRBD2. The CDR3 consists of 14 residues. Germline V gene lookup returns CDR1 MNHEY and CDR2 SVGAGI. Unmatched junction bases numbered 6, after V lost 8 bases and J lost 2 bases. This chain's CDR3 is CASAGTTTYNEQFF. In DNA, the CDR3 is TGTGCCAGCGCCGGGACTACTACCTACAATGAGCAGTTCTTC.